The next 6 T cell receptor beta chains were all read from a single sample in a study of regulatory T cells in long-lasting Graves disease (dated by TCRdb to about 2021). Libraries were prepared through multiplex PCR. TCRdb shows the sequencer as Illumina HiSeq 4000. iRepertoire HTBI primers and Arm-PCR amplification of CDR3 regions were used to construct TCR beta libraries. Clones were called with MiXCR by TCRdb after fastp trimmed the public reads at Q25, and only in-frame beta chains were retained. Each entry merges the rows of one CDR3 protein and shows their most common DNA and genes. The sample table records 250,000 or so distinct CDR3 sequences; around 20% of these occur just once. The top ten constitute 14% of the sample. The sample's time point label, in plain terms: newly diagnosed GD, antithyroid drugs for less than 3 months. For both TCR sequencing and RNA sequencing, RNA was extracted from PBMCs in TRIzol.

The sample here was peripheral blood mononuclear cells (PBMCs), taken at new diagnosis, from a patient treated with antithyroid drugs. The receptor source for this set is a female donor with Graves disease.

The chain couples TRBV14 to TRBJ2-5; 8 nucleotides agree with TRBD1. The length of the CDR3 is 14 residues. Germline CDR1 is SGHDN and CDR2 is FVKESK. V trimming: 4 bases; J trimming: 5 bases; junction bases outside the gene matches: 6. The CDR3 DNA follows: TGTGCCAGCAGCCTAAAGGACAGGGAGGAGACCCAGTACTTC. It translates to CASSLKDREETQYF.

Remarks on this clonotype: A far larger clone is one base from this, pointing to a likely read error. The chain combines TRBV2 with TRBJ2-7; 11 bases align to TRBD2. This CDR3 comprises 15 residues. In germline, CDR1 is SNHLY, CDR2 FYNNEI. The ends lost 1 base at V and 7 bases at J; junction bases unmatched: 6. The CDR3 spells CASSEETSGDNEQYF. DNA for the CDR3: TGTGCCAGCAGTGAAGAGACTAGCGGGGACAATGAGCAGTACTTC.

The genes are TRBV20-1 and TRBJ2-7; no clear D gene. The V and J ends lost 5 bases and 5 bases respectively, with 7 bases between them. Germline V lookup: CDR1 DFQATT, CDR2 SNEGSKA (reference sequence). CDR3 size: 10 residues. The CDR3 DNA is TGCAGTGCTGTCCGGGACGAGCAGTACTTC. Translating it yields CSAVRDEQYF.

This clonotype was found many times. The chain employs TRBV6-2 or TRBV6-3 and TRBJ2-7; TRBD2 agrees at 10 bases. CDR1 is MNHEY, CDR2 SVGEGT, per germline. The V gene end was trimmed by 6 bases and the J gene end by 6 bases; junction bases not matched to a gene: 8. The CDR3 totals 14 residues. The CDR3 nucleotides are TGTGCCAGCAGGAAATCGGCTAGCGGGGGCGAGCAGTACTTC. Protein product: CASRKSASGGEQYF.

Many counts were recorded for this clonotype. This may be a read error, as it is one base from a much larger clone. The rearrangement uses TRBV20-1 and TRBJ2-3; maybe TRBD1 (6 bases). The V gene's germline CDR1 is DFQATT and CDR2 SNEGSKA (reference sequence). CDR3 length: 14 residues. CDR3 nucleotides: TGCAGTGCCAGAGGACAGCTCAGCACAGATACGCAGTATTTT. As protein: CSARGQLSTDTQYF.

This clonotype was detected many times. The genes are TRBV7-9 and TRBJ2-7, with TRBD1 matching 9 bases. CDR3 length equals 16 residues. From germline, CDR1 is SEHNR and CDR2 FQNEAQ (reference sequence). The ends lost 5 bases at V and 5 bases at J; junction bases unmatched: 13. CDR3 coding DNA: TGTGCCAGCAGCCCAGGCCGCGGGACAGGGAGAGACGAGCAGTACTTC. It translates to CASSPGRGTGRDEQYF.